The rows below give T cell receptor beta chains drawn from one sample of a study of patients and donors after allogeneic stem cell transplantation. TCRdb used MiXCR to reprocess the RT-PCR reads, holding one entry per CDR3 protein. The data contain around 170,000 distinct CDR3 sequences, 24% of them singletons. Material: blood, either unsorted or a sorted T cell fraction (not recorded which). Receptor source: a human donor who was either an allogeneic HSCT recipient or a stem cell or donor lymphocyte infusion donor (not recorded which). It is not recorded whose cells these are; they may come from a transplant donor. Each CDR3 is given with its conserved first and last residue. Fields, in order: J gene, V gene, clone size, D gene, CDR3 protein, CDR3 DNA. A D gene is named only where the DNA matches it firmly. Only some rows state a clone size, as once, few, many or a class for expanded clones.

J gene: TRBJ2-3
V gene: TRBV6-2/TRBV6-3
clone size: .
D gene: TRBD2
CDR3 protein: CASSYSSGSTDTQYF
CDR3 DNA: TGTGCCAGCAGTTACTCTAGCGGGAGCACAGATACGCAGTATTTT

J gene: TRBJ1-5
V gene: TRBV3-1
clone size: .
D gene: .
CDR3 protein: CASSHRGNQPQHF
CDR3 DNA: TGTGCCAGCAGCCATAGGGGAAATCAGCCCCAGCATTTT

J gene: TRBJ1-1
V gene: TRBV20-1
clone size: few
D gene: TRBD1
CDR3 protein: CSARRTGNLRTEAFF
CDR3 DNA: TGCAGTGCTAGAAGGACAGGGAATCTCAGGACTGAAGCTTTCTTT

J gene: TRBJ1-1
V gene: TRBV5-1
clone size: .
D gene: TRBD1
CDR3 protein: CASSTDRAMNTEAFF
CDR3 DNA: TGCGCCAGCAGCACGGACAGGGCCATGAACACTGAAGCTTTCTTT

J gene: TRBJ1-5
V gene: TRBV19
clone size: .
D gene: .
CDR3 protein: CASSIVRRQNQPQHF
CDR3 DNA: TGTGCCAGTAGTATAGTACGACGACAGAATCAGCCCCAGCATTTT

J gene: TRBJ2-1
V gene: TRBV7-2
clone size: few
D gene: TRBD1
CDR3 protein: CASSLVQGAIEQFF
CDR3 DNA: TGTGCCAGCAGCTTAGTACAGGGGGCGATTGAGCAGTTCTTC

J gene: TRBJ1-5
V gene: TRBV6-5
clone size: .
D gene: .
CDR3 protein: CASTQGGPNQPQHF
CDR3 DNA: TGTGCCAGCACCCAAGGGGGGCCCAATCAGCCCCAGCATTTT

J gene: TRBJ1-3
V gene: TRBV20-1
clone size: .
D gene: .
CDR3 protein: CSATNGDTIYF
CDR3 DNA: TGCAGTGCTACGAATGGAGACACCATATATTTT

J gene: TRBJ1-2
V gene: TRBV6-5
clone size: many
D gene: TRBD1
CDR3 protein: CASTTGVNYGYTF
CDR3 DNA: TGTGCCAGCACGACAGGGGTTAACTATGGCTACACCTTC

J gene: TRBJ1-5
V gene: TRBV20-1
clone size: .
D gene: .
CDR3 protein: CSAIPFSLDQPQHF
CDR3 DNA: TGCAGTGCAATCCCCTTCTCGCTCGATCAGCCCCAGCATTTT

J gene: TRBJ2-1
V gene: TRBV3-1
clone size: few
D gene: .
CDR3 protein: CASSHFRSSYNEQFF
CDR3 DNA: TGTGCCAGCAGCCATTTCCGAAGCTCCTACAATGAGCAGTTCTTC

J gene: TRBJ1-1
V gene: TRBV7-6
clone size: once
D gene: .
CDR3 protein: CASRQEAGMNTEAFF
CDR3 DNA: TGTGCCAGCCGACAAGAGGCGGGCATGAACACTGAAGCTTTCTTT

J gene: TRBJ1-1
V gene: TRBV5-5
clone size: .
D gene: .
CDR3 protein: CASSFTGRDTEAFF
CDR3 DNA: TGTGCCAGCAGCTTTACAGGCCGAGACACTGAAGCTTTCTTT

J gene: TRBJ1-3
V gene: TRBV29-1
clone size: .
D gene: .
CDR3 protein: CSVTHRGTNGNTLYF
CDR3 DNA: TGCAGCGTCACCCATAGGGGGACAAATGGAAACACCCTATATTTT